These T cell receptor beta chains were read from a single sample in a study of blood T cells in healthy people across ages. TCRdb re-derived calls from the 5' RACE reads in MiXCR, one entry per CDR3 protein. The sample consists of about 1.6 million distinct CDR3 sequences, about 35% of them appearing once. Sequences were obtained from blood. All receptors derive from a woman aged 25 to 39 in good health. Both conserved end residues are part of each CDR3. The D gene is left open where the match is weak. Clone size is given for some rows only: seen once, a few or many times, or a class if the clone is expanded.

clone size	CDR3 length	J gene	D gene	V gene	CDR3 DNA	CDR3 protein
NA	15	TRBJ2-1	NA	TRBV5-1	TGCGCCAGCAGCTTGGAAGGTAGGGGCCGCCAGGAGCAGTTCTTC	CASSLEGRGRQEQFF
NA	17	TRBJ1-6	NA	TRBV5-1	TGCGCCAGCAGCTTTTTTTCGGCAAGCTCCTATAATTCACCCCTCCACTTT	CASSFFSASSYNSPLHF
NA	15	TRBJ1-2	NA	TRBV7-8	TGTGCCAGCAGCTTGTTGCCTGGGATGGTCTATGGCTACACCTTC	CASSLLPGMVYGYTF
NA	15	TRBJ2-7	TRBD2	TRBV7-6	TGTGCCTGCAGCCCGTCTAGCGGGAGTATGTACGAGCAGTACTTC	CACSPSSGSMYEQYF
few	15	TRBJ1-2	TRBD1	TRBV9	TGTGCCAGCAGCCCGAATCAGGGGGACGAAGGAGGCTACACCTTC	CASSPNQGDEGGYTF
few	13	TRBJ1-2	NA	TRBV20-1	TGCAGTGCTAGAGAGGGAACGGTGGATGGCTACACCTTC	CSAREGTVDGYTF
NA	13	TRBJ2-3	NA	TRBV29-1	TGCAGCGTTGTGGTGGGAGTGGGGTATACGGAGTATTTT	CSVVVGVGYTEYF
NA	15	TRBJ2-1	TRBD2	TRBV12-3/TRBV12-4	TGTGCCAGCAGCAGACTAGCGGGAGGCCTCAATGAGCAGTTCTTC	CASSRLAGGLNEQFF
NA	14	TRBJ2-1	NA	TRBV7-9	TGTGCCAGCAGCCCACAGTTAACCTACAATGAGCAGTTCTTC	CASSPQLTYNEQFF
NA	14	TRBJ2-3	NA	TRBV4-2	TGTGCCAGCAGCCGAGAGAGGGGGTCCGGTACGCAGTATTTT	CASSRERGSGTQYF
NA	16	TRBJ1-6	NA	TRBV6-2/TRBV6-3	TGTGCCAGCAGTTACGTCGTCCCAGGGGACATTTCACCCCTCCACTTT	CASSYVVPGDISPLHF
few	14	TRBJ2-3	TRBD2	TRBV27	TGTGCCAGCGCAAGACTAGCAGCCACAGATACGCAGTATTTT	CASARLAATDTQYF
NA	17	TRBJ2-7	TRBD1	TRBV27	TGTGCCAGCAGTTTATTGGGTGGGGACAGCAATTCCTACGAGCAGTACTTC	CASSLLGGDSNSYEQYF
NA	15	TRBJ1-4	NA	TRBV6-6	TGTGCCAGCACCAGTACAGGGAGACAGATTGAAAAACTGTTTTTT	CASTSTGRQIEKLFF
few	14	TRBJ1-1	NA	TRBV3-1	TGTGCCAGCAGCCAAGACCGTAGGGTCACTGAAGCTTTCTTT	CASSQDRRVTEAFF
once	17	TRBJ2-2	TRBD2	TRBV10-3	TGTGCCATCAGTGAGTCGAGCGGGGGGCCTGAACACCGGCAGCTGTTTTTT	CAISESSGGPEHRQLFF
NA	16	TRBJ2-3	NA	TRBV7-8	TGTGCCAGCAGCTTAGTAATAAGAAAGGGCACAGATACGCAGTATTTT	CASSLVIRKGTDTQYF
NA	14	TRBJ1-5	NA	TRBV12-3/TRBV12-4	TGTGCCAGCAGTAACGGGCCGGCCGGGCAGCCCCAGCATTTT	CASSNGPAGQPQHF
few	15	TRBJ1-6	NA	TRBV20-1	TGCAGTGCTAACTTCGAAAGACAGCGTAATTCACCCCTCCACTTT	CSANFERQRNSPLHF
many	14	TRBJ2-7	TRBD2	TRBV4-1	TGCGCCAGCAGTAGTGCGACTAGCGGGTACGAGCAGTACTTC	CASSSATSGYEQYF
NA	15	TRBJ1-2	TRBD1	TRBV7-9	TGTGCCAGCAGCTTAATGACAGGGGGCGTATCAGGCTACACCTTC	CASSLMTGGVSGYTF
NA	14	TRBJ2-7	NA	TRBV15	TGTGCCACCAGCAGCGGGACGTATTCCTACGAGCAGTACTTC	CATSSGTYSYEQYF
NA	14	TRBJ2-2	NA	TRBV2	TGTGCCAGCAGTGAGCAGAAAATTCAGGGGGAGCTGTTTTTT	CASSEQKIQGELFF
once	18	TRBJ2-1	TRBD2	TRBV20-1	TGCAGTGCTAGAGTCTGGCTAGCGGGTCGAAGCTCCTACAATGAGCAGTTCTTC	CSARVWLAGRSSYNEQFF
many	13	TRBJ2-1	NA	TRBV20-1	TGCAGCCACCGGGCGGAGGGGGGGTATGAGCAGTTCTTC	CSHRAEGGYEQFF
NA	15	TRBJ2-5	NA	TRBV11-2	TGTGCCAGCAGCTTCCACGTGGGGGTTCAAGAGACCCAGTACTTC	CASSFHVGVQETQYF
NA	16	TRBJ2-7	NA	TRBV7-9	TGTGCCAGCAGCTTAGTGGGCCAGCCATCCTCCTACGAGCAGTACTTC	CASSLVGQPSSYEQYF
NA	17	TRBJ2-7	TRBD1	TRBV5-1	TGCGCCAGCAGCTCAACGCCAGCCGGGACAGGTCCTTACGAGCAGTACTTC	CASSSTPAGTGPYEQYF
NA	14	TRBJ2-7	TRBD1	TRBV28	TGTGCCAGCAGTTTATTGGTAGGGGGCCACGAGCAGTACTTC	CASSLLVGGHEQYF
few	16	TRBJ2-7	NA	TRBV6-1	TGTGCCAGCAGTGAAAGGGGTCCAAACCCTCTCTACGAGCAGTACTTC	CASSERGPNPLYEQYF
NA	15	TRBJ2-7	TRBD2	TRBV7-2	TGTGCCAGCAGCTTAGGACTAGCGGATAAGTACGAGCAGTACTTC	CASSLGLADKYEQYF
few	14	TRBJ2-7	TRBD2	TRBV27	TGTGCCAGCAGTTTCCTAGCGGGAGTAGGCGAGCAGTACTTC	CASSFLAGVGEQYF
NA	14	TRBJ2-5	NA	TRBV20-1	TGCAGTGCTGGGAGGGTACAGGGAGCAGAGACCCAGTACTTC	CSAGRVQGAETQYF
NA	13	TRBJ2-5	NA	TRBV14	TGTGCCAGCAGCCAATTCGCGAGGGAGACCCAGTACTTC	CASSQFARETQYF
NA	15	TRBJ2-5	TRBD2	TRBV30	TGTGCCTGGAATTTAGCGGGGGGCACTCAAGAGACCCAGTACTTC	CAWNLAGGTQETQYF
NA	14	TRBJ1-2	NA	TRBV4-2	TGTGCCAGCAGCCAAGTTCAGCAACCCTATGGCTACACCTTC	CASSQVQQPYGYTF
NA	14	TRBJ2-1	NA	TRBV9	TGTGCCAGCAGCGTAGAGGATAGAACCCATGAGCAGTTCTTC	CASSVEDRTHEQFF
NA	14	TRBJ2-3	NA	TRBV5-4	TGTGCCAGCAGCTTGAGGGGGTATGGAGATACGCAGTATTTT	CASSLRGYGDTQYF
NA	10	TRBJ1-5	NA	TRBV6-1	TGTGCCAGCAGTGCTCAGCCCCAGCATTTT	CASSAQPQHF
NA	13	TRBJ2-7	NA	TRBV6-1	TGTGCCAGCAGGGACTCCTGGGGTTACGAGCAGTACTTC	CASRDSWGYEQYF
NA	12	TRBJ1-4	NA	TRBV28	TGTGCCAGCAAGGGGAGGAATGAAAAACTGTTTTTT	CASKGRNEKLFF